The T cell receptor beta chain under discussion was sequenced for a study of CD8 T cells in ankylosing spondylitis. Unmatched junction bases numbered 17, after V lost 5 bases and J lost 9 bases. This CDR3 contains 17 residues. Per germline, CDR1 SGHTA and CDR2 FQGTGA. Study conclusions and caveats: From matched ankylosing spondylitis synovial fluid, disease-linked clones were reportedly recovered at significantly enriched levels.

This clonotype was seen only a few times. Its antigen is not identified. With molecular barcodes, quantitative 5'-RACE was used to make the TCR beta libraries. TCRdb reprocessed the 5' RACE reads with MiXCR, giving one entry per CDR3 protein. The sample carries around 320,000 distinct CDR3 sequences, under 25% recorded once. This chain joins TRBV7-3 and TRBJ2-1; 9 nucleotides agree with TRBD1. The source material was blood, either unsorted or a sorted T cell fraction (not recorded which). The TCR sequence derives from a female donor with ankylosing spondylitis or in good health (not recorded which). CDR3 bases: TGTGCCAGCAGCCCTCGAGGTGGGGACAGGGTTGGGGGTGAGCAGTTCTTC. It translates to CASSPRGGDRVGGEQFF.